This TCR beta chain was recovered during a study of CD8+ T cells in alopecia areata. Investigators isolated RNA and reverse transcribed it into cDNA to act as the sequencing template. Profiling relied on immunoSEQ multiplex PCR, and the TCRdb table lists in-frame clones only, not all of them. The table includes 180,000 or so clones, 67% detected once. The sequence was obtained from a human donor with alopecia areata. This specimen consisted of CD8+ T cells sorted from blood, obtained at week 0.

CDR3 bases: TGTGCCAGCAGCTTAGCGCGTACAGGCCGTTACAATGAGCAGTTCTTC. Protein product: CASSLARTGRYNEQFF. The chain uses TRBV7-6 and TRBJ2-1; D may be TRBD1 (5 bases). Trimming left V 0 bases short and J 4 bases short, with 13 bases between. Germline-derived CDR1 and CDR2 are SGHVS and FNYEAQ. The CDR3 is 16 residues long.